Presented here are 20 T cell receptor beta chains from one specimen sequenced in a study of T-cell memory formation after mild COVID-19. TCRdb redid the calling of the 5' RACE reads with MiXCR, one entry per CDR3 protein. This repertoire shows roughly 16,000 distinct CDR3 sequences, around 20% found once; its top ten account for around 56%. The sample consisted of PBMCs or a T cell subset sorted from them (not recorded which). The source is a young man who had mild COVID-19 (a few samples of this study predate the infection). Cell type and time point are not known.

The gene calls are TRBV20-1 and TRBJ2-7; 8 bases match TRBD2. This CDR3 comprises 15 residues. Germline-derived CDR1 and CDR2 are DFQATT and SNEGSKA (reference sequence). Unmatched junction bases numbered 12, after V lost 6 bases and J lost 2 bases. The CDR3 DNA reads TGCAGTGCCGCCCGGACTAGCAAAGGCCCCTACGAGCAGTACTTC. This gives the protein CSAARTSKGPYEQYF.

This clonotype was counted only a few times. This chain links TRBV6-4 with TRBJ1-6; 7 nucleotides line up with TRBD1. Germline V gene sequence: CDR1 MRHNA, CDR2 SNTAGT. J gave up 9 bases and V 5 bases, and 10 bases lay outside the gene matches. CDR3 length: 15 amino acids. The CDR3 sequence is CASSLEGQYGSPLHF. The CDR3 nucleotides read TGTGCCAGCAGTCTTGAGGGACAGTACGGTTCACCCCTCCACTTT.

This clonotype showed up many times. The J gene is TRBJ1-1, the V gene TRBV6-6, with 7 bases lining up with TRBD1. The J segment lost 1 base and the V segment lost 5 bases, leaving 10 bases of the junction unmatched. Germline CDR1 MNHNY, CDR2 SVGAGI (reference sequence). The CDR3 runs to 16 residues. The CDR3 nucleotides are TGTGCCAGCAGTACGACGACAGGGTTCTGGAACACTGAAGCTTTCTTT. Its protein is CASSTTTGFWNTEAFF.

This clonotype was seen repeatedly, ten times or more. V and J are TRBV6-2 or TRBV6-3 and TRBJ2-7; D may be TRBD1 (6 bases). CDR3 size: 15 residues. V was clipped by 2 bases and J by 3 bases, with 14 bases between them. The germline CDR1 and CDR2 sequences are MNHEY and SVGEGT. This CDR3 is CASSYVPGQIYEQYV. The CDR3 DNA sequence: TGTGCCAGCAGTTACGTTCCAGGACAGATCTACGAGCAGTACGTC.

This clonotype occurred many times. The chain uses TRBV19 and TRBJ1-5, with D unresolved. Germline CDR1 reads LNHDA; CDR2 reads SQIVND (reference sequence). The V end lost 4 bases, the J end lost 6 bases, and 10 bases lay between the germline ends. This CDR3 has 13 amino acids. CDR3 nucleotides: TGTGCCAGTAGTAAAACAGTGTCTCAGCCCCAGCATTTT. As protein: CASSKTVSQPQHF.

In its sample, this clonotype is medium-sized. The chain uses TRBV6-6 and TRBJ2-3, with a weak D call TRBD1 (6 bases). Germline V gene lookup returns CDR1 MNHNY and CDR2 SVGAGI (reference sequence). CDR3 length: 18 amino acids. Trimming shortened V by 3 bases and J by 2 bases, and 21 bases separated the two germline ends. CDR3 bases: TGTGCCAGCAGTTATACCTCCGGAGGACAGCGTCTCACAGATACGCAGTATTTT. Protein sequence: CASSYTSGGQRLTDTQYF.

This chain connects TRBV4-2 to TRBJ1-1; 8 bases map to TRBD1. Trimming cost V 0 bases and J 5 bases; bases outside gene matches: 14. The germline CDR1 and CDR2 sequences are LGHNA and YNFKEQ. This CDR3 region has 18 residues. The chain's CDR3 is CASSQDSIFRRDRTEAFF. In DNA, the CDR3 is TGTGCCAGCAGCCAAGACTCCATCTTCCGCCGGGACAGGACTGAAGCTTTCTTT.

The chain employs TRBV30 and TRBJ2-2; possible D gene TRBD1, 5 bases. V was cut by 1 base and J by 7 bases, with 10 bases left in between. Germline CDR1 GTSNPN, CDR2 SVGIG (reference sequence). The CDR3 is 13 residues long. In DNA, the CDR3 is TGTGCCTGGAGTGACATGGGGCACGGGGAGCTGTTTTTT. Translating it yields CAWSDMGHGELFF.

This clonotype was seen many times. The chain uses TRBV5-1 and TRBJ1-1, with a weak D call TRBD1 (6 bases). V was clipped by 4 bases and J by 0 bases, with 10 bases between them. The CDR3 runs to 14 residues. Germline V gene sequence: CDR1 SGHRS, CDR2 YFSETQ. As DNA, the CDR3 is TGCGCCAGCAGCCCCGGGACATTGAACACTGAAGCTTTCTTT. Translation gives CASSPGTLNTEAFF.

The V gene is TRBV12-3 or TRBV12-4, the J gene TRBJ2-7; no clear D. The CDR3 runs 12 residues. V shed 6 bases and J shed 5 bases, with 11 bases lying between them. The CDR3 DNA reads TGTGCCAGCAGCTCGCGGCGGAACGAGCAGTACGTC. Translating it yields CASSSRRNEQYV.

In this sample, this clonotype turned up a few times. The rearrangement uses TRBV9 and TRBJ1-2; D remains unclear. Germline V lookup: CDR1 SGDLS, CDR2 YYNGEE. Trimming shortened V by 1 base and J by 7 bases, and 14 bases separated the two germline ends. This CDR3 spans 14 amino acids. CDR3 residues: CASSVYPVPGGYTF. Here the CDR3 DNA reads TGTGCCAGCAGCGTATACCCAGTTCCGGGTGGCTACACCTTC.

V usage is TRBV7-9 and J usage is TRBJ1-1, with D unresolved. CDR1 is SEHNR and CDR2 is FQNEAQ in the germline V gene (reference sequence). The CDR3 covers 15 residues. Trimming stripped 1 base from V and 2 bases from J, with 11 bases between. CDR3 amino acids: CASSLGGSDNTEAFF. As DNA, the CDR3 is TGTGCCAGCAGCTTAGGAGGGAGCGATAACACTGAAGCTTTCTTT.

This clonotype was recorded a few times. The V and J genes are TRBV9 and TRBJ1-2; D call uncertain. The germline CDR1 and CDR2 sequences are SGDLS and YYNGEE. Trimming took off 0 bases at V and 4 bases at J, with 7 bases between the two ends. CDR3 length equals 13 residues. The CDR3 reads CASSVDSAYGYTF. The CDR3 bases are TGTGCCAGCAGCGTAGATAGCGCCTATGGCTACACCTTC.

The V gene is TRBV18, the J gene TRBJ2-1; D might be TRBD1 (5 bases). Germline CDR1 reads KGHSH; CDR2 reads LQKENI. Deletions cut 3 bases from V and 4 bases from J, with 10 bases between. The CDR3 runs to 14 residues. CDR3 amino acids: CASSPGQIYNEQFF. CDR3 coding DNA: TGTGCCAGCTCACCGGGGCAAATATACAATGAGCAGTTCTTC.

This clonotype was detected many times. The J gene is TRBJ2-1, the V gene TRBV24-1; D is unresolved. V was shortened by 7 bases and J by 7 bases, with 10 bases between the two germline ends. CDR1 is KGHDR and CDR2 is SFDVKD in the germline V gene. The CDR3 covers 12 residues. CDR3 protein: CATREFENEQFF. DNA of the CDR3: TGTGCCACCAGGGAGTTCGAAAATGAGCAGTTCTTC.

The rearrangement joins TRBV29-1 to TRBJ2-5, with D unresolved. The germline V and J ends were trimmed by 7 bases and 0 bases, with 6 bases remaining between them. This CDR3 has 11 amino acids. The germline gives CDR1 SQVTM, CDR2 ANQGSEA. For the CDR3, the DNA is TGCAGCGCCAACTACCAAGAGACCCAGTACTTC. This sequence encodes CSANYQETQYF.

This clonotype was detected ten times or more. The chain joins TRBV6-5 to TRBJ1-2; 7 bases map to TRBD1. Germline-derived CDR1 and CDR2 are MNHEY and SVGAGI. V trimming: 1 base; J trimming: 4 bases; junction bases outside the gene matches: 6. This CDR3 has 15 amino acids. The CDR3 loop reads CASSYFRTGFYGYTF. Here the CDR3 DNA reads TGTGCCAGCAGTTACTTCCGGACAGGCTTCTATGGCTACACCTTC.

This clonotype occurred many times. CDR3 residues: CATSRRDREIYGYTF. CDR3 coding DNA: TGTGCCACCAGCAGGCGGGACAGGGAGATATATGGCTACACCTTC. V is TRBV15 and J is TRBJ1-2; 9 bases map to TRBD1. CDR1 and CDR2 from the germline V gene are LNHNV and YYDKDF (reference sequence). This CDR3 is built from 15 residues. Trimming removed 3 bases from V and 5 bases from J; junction bases left unmatched: 7.

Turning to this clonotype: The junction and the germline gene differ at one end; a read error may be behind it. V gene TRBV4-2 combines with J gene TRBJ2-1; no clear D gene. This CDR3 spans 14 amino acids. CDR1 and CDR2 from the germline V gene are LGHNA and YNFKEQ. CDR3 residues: CASSPERRRNEQLF. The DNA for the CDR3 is TGTGCCAGCAGCCCCGAGCGACGGCGCAATGAGCAGCTCTTC.

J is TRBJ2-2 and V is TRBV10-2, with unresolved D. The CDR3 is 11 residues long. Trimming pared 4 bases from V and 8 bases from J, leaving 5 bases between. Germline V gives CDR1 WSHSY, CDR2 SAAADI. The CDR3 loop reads CASSASGELFF. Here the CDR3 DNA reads TGCGCCAGCAGTGCGAGTGGGGAGCTGTTTTTT.